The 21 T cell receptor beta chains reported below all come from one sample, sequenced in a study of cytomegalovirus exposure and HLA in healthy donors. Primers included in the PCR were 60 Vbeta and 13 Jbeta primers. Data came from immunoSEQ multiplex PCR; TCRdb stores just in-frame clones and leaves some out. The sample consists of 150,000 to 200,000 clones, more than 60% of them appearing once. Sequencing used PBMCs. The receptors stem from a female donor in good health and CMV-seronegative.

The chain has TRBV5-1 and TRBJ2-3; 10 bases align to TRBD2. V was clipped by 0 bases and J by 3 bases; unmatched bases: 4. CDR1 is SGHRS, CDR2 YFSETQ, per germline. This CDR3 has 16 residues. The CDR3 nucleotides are TGCGCCAGCAGCTTGGGGGTGGGACTAGCGACAGATACGCAGTATTTT. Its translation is CASSLGVGLATDTQYF.

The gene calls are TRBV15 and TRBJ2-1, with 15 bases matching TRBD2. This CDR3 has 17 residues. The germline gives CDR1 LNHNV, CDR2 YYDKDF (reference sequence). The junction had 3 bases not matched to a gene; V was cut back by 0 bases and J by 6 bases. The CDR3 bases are TGTGCCACCAGCAGAGATGGGACTAGCGGGGGGTCCAATGAGCAGTTCTTC. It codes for CATSRDGTSGGSNEQFF.

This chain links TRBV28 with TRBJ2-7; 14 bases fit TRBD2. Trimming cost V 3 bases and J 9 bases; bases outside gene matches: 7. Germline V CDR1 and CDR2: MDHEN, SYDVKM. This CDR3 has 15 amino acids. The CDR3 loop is CASSLATSGRAGQYF. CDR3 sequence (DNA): TGTGCCAGCAGTTTGGCGACTAGCGGGAGGGCCGGGCAGTACTTC. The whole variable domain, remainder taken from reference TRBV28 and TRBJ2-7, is DVKVTQSSRYLVKRTGEKVFLECVQDMDHENMFWYRQDPGLGLRLIYFSYDVKMKEKGDIPEGYSVSREKKERFSLILESASTNQTSMYLCASSLATSGRAGQYFGPGTRLTVT.

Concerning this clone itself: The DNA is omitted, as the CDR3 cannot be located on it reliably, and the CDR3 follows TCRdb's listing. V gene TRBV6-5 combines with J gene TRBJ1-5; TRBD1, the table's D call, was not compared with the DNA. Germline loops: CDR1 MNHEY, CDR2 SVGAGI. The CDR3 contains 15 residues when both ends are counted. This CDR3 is CASSSSGQGNQPQHF.

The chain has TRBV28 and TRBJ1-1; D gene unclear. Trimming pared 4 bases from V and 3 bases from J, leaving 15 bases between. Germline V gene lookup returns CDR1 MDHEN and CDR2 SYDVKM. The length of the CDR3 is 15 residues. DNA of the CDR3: TGTGCCAGCAGTTCAAGCGGGGTTCAGGACACTGAAGCTTTCTTT. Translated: CASSSSGVQDTEAFF.

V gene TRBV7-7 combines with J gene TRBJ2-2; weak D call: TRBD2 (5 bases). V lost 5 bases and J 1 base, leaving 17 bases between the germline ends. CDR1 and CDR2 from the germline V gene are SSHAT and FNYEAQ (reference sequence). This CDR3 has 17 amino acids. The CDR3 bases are TGTGCCAGCAGCCCCGTTACCGGGGATAAGAACACCGGGGAGCTGTTTTTT. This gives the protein CASSPVTGDKNTGELFF.

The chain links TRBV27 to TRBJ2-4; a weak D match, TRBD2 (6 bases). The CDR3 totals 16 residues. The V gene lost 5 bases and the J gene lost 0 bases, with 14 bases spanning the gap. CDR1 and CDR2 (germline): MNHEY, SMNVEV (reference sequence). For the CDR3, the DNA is TGTGCCAGCAGTGTCCGGAGGGAGGTAGCCAAAAACATTCAGTACTTC. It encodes CASSVRREVAKNIQYF.

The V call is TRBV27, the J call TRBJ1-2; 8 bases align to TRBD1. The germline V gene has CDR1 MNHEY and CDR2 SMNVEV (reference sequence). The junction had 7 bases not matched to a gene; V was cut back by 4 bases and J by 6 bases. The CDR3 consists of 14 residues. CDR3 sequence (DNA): TGTGCCAGCAGTTCGATCTCACAGGGGGATGGCTACACCTTC. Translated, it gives CASSSISQGDGYTF.

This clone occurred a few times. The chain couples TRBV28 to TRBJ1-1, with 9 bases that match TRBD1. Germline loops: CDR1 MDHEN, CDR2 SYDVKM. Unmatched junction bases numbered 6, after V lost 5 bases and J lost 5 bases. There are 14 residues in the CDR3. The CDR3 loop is CASSTHRGRTEAFF. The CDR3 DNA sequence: TGTGCCAGCAGTACACACAGGGGGCGGACTGAAGCTTTCTTT.

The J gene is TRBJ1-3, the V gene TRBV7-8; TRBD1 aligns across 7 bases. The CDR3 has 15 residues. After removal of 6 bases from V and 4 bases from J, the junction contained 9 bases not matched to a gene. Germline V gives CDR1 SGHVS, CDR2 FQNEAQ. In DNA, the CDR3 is TGTGCCAGCAGTCCTAGACAGGGAGGAGGAAACACCATATATTTT. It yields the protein CASSPRQGGGNTIYF.

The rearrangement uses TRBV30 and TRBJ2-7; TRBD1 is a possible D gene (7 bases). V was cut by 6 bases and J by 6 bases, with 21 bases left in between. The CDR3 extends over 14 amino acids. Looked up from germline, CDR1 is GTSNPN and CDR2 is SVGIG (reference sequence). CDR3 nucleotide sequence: TGTGCCTGCTCCCAGGGGGGAGGCGCGGCCGAGCAGTACTTC. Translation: CACSQGGGAAEQYF.

This CDR3 reads CASSWGGPRNTEAFF. The CDR3, as DNA: TGTGCCAGCAGCTGGGGGGGACCCAGGAACACTGAAGCTTTCTTT. The chain is built from TRBV5-6 and TRBJ1-1; the D gene is possibly TRBD1 (5 bases). CDR1 and CDR2 (germline): SGHDT, YYEEEE. This CDR3 contains 15 residues. Deletions cut 3 bases from V and 1 base from J, with 13 bases between. Combining the CDR3 with reference TRBV5-6 and TRBJ1-1 gives the whole variable domain DAGVTQSPTHLIKTRGQQVTLRCSPKSGHDTVSWYQQALGQGPQFIFQYYEEEERQRGNFPDRFSGHQFPNYSSELNVNALLLGDSALYLCASSWGGPRNTEAFFGQGTRLTVV.

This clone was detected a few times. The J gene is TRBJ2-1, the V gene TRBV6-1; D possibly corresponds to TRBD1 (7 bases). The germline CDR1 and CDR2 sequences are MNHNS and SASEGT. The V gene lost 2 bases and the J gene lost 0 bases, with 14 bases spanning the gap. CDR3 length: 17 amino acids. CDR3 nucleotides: TGTGCCAGCAGTGAACACCAGGGGGGCAGCTCCTACAATGAGCAGTTCTTC. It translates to CASSEHQGGSSYNEQFF.

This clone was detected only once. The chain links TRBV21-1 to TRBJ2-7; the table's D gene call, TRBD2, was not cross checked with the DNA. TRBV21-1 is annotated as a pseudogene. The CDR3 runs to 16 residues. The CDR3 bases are TGTGCCAGCAGCAAAGGCACTAGCGGGGTCTCCTACGAGCAGTACTTC. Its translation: CASSKGTSGVSYEQYF.

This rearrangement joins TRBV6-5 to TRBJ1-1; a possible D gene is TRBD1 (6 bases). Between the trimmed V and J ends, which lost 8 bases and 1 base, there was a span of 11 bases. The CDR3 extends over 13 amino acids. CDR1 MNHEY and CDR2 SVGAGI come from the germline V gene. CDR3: CASGRTENTEAFF. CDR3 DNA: TGTGCCAGCGGCCGGACAGAGAACACTGAAGCTTTCTTT.

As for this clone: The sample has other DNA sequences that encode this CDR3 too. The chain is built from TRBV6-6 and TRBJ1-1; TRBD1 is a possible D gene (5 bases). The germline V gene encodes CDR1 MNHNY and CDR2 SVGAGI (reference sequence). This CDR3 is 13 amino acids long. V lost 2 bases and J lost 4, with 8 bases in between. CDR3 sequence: CASSYGGGTEAFF. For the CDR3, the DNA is TGTGCCAGCAGTTACGGGGGGGGCACTGAAGCTTTCTTT.

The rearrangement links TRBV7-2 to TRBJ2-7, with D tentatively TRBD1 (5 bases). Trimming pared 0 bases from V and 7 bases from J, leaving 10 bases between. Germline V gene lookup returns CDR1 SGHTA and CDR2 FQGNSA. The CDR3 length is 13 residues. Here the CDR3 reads CASSLARVREQYF. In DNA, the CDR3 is TGTGCCAGCAGCTTAGCCAGGGTACGGGAGCAGTACTTC.

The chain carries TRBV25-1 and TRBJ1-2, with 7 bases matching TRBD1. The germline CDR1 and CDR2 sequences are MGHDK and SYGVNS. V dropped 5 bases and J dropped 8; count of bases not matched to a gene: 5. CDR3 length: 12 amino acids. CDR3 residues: CASSRDRDGYTF. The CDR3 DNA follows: TGTGCCAGCAGTCGGGACAGAGACGGCTACACCTTC.

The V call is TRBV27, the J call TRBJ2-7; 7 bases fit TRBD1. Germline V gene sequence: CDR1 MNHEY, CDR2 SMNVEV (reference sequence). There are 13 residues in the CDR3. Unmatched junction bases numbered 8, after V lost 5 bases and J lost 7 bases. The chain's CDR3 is CASSPRQGWEQYF. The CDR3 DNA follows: TGTGCCAGCAGTCCTAGACAGGGTTGGGAGCAGTACTTC.

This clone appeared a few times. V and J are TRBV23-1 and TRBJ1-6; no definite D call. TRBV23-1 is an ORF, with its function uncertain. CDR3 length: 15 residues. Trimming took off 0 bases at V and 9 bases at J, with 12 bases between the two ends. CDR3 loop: CASSQSGPLSSPLHF. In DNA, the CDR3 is TGCGCCAGCAGTCAATCGGGCCCTCTCTCTTCACCCCTCCACTTT.

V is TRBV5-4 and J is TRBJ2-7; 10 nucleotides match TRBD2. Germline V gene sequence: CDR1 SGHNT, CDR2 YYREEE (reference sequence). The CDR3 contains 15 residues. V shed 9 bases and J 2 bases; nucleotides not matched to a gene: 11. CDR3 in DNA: TGTGCCATTACTGCGGGGCTAGCGGGAGCCTACGAGCAGTACTTC. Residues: CAITAGLAGAYEQYF.